This record looks at one T cell receptor beta chain sequence and its context. This specimen belongs to a study of blood T cell repertoires in COVID-19. Study background: Collection of acute and convalescent COVID-19 samples took place in the United States, Italy and Spain. T cells, B-cell-depleted T cells, or PBMCs provided the cDNA or gDNA that served as material.

With V trimmed by 0 bases and J by 5 bases, 3 bases remained unmatched. Germline lookup yields CDR1 SGHVS and CDR2 FNYEAQ. The CDR3 spans 15 residues. In the original analysis: By means of reference gene primer amplification, nucleated cell counts were estimated. The protocol was immunoSEQ multiplex PCR, while the TCRdb copy is restricted to in-frame clones and leaves out a portion. The DNA gave D and trimming, while V, J and clone size come from that table. Of about 170,000 clones in the sample, more than 65% were seen once. The chain couples TRBV7-6 to TRBJ2-3; 9 nucleotides agree with TRBD2. This receptor was identified in a man between 65 and 79 years old with active or convalescent COVID-19. Specimen: peripheral blood. The CDR3 DNA follows: TGTGCCAGCAGCTTAGCGGAAGCGGGGGGAGATACGCAGTATTTT. This translates into CASSLAEAGGDTQYF.